A selection of T cell receptor beta chains follows, all from one sample in a study of identical twins. TCRdb redid the calling of the 5' RACE reads with MiXCR, one entry per CDR3 protein. The table has 700,000 or so distinct CDR3 sequences, around 20% seen once. These same data were also listed under a study on T cells expressing NK-cell markers.

Sample: PBMCs. These receptors came from a woman under 30 in good health. The CDR3 runs from the conserved cysteine through the conserved F or W. Each record gives: V gene, J gene, CDR3 length, CDR3 protein.

>TRBV5-1|TRBJ1-2|14
CASSFDVGSIGYTF
>TRBV12-3/TRBV12-4|TRBJ2-5|15
CASSPDWDGGETQYF
>TRBV14|TRBJ2-3|14
CASSRAGRGDTQYF
>TRBV20-1|TRBJ1-2|14
CSAGGGQAPIGYTF
>TRBV29-1|TRBJ2-1|10
CSVRADEQFF
>TRBV5-6|TRBJ1-4|14
CASSHSTGWEKLFF
>TRBV3-1|TRBJ2-5|15
CASSQGGTRVETQYF
>TRBV10-3|TRBJ2-1|16
CAVSGTSGNSYNEQFF
>TRBV30|TRBJ2-1|15
CASTQLAGVRNEQFF
>TRBV13|TRBJ2-5|15
CASSVGLAAQETQYF
>TRBV7-9|TRBJ2-1|14
CASSFSQARAEQFF
>TRBV9|TRBJ2-5|15
CASSVMPGSGGAQYF
>TRBV2|TRBJ2-7|13
CATTEGPSYEQYF
>TRBV2|TRBJ2-1|11
CASSVMPEQFF
>TRBV5-1|TRBJ2-5|14
CASSLAGPQETQYF
>TRBV6-2/TRBV6-3|TRBJ1-1|14
CASSYGRGGTEAFF
>TRBV6-1|TRBJ1-1|13
CASSLVEFTEAFF
>TRBV20-1|TRBJ2-1|14
CSARASGRADEQFF
>TRBV15|TRBJ2-2|17
CATSRDWGQGDTGELFF
>TRBV6-1|TRBJ2-6|17
CASCRDRASSGANVLTF
>TRBV20-1|TRBJ1-2|11
CSAREAHGYTF
>TRBV15|TRBJ1-2|14
CATSGTAYATGYTF
>TRBV5-1|TRBJ2-7|15
CASSLVGQDSYEQYF
>TRBV6-1|TRBJ2-1|17
CASSELLLAGPYNEQFF
>TRBV5-6|TRBJ2-1|14
CASTRRTIYNEQFF
>TRBV5-6|TRBJ1-5|15
CASSQTGGANQPQHF